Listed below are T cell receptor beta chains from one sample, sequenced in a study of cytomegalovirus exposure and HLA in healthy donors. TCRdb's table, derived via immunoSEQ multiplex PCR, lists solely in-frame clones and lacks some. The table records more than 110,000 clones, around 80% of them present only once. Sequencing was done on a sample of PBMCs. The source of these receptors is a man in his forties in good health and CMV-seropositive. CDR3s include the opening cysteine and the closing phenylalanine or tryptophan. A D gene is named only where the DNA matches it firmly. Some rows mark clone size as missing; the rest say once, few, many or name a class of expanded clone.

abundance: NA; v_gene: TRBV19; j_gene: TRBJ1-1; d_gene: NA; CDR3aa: CASSRGEGRNTEAFF; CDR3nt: TGTGCCAGTAGCCGGGGGGAGGGTCGGAACACTGAAGCTTTCTTT
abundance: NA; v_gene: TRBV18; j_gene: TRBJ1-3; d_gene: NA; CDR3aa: CASSPPGRNSGNTIYF; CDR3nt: TGTGCCAGCTCACCACCTGGCAGGAACTCTGGAAACACCATATATTTT
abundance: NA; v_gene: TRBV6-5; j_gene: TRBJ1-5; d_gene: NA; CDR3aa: CASQSPNQPQHF; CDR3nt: TGTGCCAGTCAGTCCCCAAATCAGCCCCAGCATTTT
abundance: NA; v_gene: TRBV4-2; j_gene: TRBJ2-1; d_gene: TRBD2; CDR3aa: CASSQLLGLASYNEQFF; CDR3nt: TGTGCCAGCAGCCAACTCCTGGGACTAGCTTCCTACAATGAGCAGTTCTTC
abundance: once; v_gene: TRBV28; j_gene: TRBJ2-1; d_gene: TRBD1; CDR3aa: CASSSRTGSGEQFF; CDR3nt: TGTGCCAGCAGTTCAAGGACAGGGTCGGGTGAGCAGTTCTTC
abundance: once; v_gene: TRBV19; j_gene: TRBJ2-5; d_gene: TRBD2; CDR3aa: CASSTRLAGNQETQYF; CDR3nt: TGTGCCAGTAGTACCCGACTAGCGGGTAATCAAGAGACCCAGTACTTC
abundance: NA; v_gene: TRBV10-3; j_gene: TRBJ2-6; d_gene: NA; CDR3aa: CAISDSGTGANVLTF; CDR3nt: TGTGCCATCAGCGATTCAGGGACTGGGGCCAACGTCCTGACTTTC
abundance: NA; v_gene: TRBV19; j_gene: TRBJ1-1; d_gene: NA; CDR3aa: CASIGGKNTEAFF; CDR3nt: TGTGCCAGTATTGGCGGAAAGAACACTGAAGCTTTCTTT
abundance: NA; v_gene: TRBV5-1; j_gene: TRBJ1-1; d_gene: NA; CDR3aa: CASSPRADEAFF; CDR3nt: TGCGCCAGCAGCCCGAGGGCGGACGAAGCTTTCTTT
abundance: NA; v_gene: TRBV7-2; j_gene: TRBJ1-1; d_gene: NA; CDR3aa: CASSPLGGLNTEAFF; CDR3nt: TGTGCCAGCAGCCCCCTGGGGGGTTTGAACACTGAAGCTTTCTTT
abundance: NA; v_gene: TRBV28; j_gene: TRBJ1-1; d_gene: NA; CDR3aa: CASRRSGTEAFF; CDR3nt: TGTGCCAGCAGGAGGTCTGGCACTGAAGCTTTCTTT
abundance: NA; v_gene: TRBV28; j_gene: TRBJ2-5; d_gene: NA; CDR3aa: CASSLGGPQETQYF; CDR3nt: TGTGCCAGCAGTTTGGGGGGTCCCCAAGAGACCCAGTACTTC
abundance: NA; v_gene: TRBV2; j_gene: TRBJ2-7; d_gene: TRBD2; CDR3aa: CASSASGLAGVTYEQYF; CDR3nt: TGTGCCAGCAGCGCCTCGGGACTAGCGGGAGTAACCTACGAGCAGTACTTC
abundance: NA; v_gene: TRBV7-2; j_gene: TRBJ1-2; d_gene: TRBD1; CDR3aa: CASSLAPGTAGGYTF; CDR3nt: TGTGCCAGCAGCTTAGCACCCGGGACAGCGGGTGGCTACACCTTC
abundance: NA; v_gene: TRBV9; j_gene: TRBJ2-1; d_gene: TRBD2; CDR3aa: CASSARLADAYNEQFF; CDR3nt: TGTGCCAGCAGCGCAAGACTAGCGGACGCCTACAATGAGCAGTTCTTC
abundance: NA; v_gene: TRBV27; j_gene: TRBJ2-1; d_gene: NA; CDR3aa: CASGRGYPSYNEQFF; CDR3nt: TGTGCCAGCGGCAGGGGCTATCCCTCCTACAATGAGCAGTTCTTC
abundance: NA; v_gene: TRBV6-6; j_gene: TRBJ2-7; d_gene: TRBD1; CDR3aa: CASSYVRGRSYEQYF; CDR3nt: TGTGCCAGCAGTTATGTGAGGGGGCGCTCGTACGAGCAGTACTTC
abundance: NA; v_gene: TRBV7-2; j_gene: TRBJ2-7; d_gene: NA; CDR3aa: CASGAGTNPNEQYF; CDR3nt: TGTGCCAGCGGAGCCGGGACAAACCCCAACGAGCAGTACTTC
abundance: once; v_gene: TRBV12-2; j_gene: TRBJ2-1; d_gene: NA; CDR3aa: CASRLGGVDSGTSFRNEQFF; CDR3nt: TGTGCAAGTCGCTTAGGAGGAGTTGACTCCGGGACTAGCTTTAGGAATGAGCAGTTCTTC
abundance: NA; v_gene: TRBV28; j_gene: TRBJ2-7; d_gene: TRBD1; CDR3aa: CASTQQGSSYEQYF; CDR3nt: TGTGCCAGCACCCAACAGGGGAGCTCCTACGAGCAGTACTTC
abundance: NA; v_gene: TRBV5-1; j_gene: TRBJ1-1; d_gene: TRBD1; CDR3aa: CASSSQGTGQHTEAFF; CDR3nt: TGCGCCAGCAGCTCTCAAGGGACAGGGCAGCACACTGAAGCTTTCTTT
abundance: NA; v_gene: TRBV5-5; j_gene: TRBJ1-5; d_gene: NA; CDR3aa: CASSQGIGGNQPQHF; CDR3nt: TGTGCCAGCAGTCAAGGAATTGGGGGGAATCAGCCCCAGCATTTT
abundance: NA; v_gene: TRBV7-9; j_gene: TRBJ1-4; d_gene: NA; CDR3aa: CASSLNPIKWDKELKLFF; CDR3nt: TGTGCCAGCAGCTTAAACCCCATAAAGTGGGACAAGGAATTAAAACTGTTTTTT
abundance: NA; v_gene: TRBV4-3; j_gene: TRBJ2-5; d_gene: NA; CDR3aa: CASSQGGDQETQYF; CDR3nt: TGCGCCAGCAGCCAAGGGGGGGACCAAGAGACCCAGTACTTC
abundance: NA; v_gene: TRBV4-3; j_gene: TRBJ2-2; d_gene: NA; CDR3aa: CASSQDGTLNTGELFF; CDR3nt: TGCGCCAGCAGCCAAGACGGGACTCTAAACACCGGGGAGCTGTTTTTT
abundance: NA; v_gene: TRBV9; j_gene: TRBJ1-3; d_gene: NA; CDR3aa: CASSVGGEGSVGTIYF; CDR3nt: TGTGCCAGCAGCGTAGGAGGGGAGGGAAGTGTCGGCACCATATATTTT
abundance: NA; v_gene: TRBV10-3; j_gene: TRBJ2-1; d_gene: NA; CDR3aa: CAISASGNEQFF; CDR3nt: TGTGCCATCAGTGCCAGCGGCAATGAGCAGTTCTTC
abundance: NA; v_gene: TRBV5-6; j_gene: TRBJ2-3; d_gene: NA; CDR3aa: CASYRVRVTDTQYF; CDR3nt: TGTGCCAGCTACAGGGTCAGGGTCACAGATACGCAGTATTTT
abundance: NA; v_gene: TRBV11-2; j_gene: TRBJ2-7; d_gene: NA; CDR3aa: CASSFMDTNYEQYF; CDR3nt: TGTGCCAGCAGCTTTATGGACACTAACTACGAGCAGTACTTC
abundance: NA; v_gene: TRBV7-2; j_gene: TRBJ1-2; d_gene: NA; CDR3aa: CASSLAGQTGYTF; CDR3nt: TGTGCCAGCAGCTTAGCGGGGCAGACTGGCTACACCTTC
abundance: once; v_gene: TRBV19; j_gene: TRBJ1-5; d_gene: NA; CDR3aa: CASSVRGNSNQPQHF; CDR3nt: TGTGCCAGTAGTGTTAGGGGAAACAGCAATCAGCCCCAGCATTTT